The clone carrying this T cell receptor (beta chain) was observed at least ten times. Its antigen is still unknown. Trimming shortened V by 4 bases and J by 5 bases, and 9 bases separated the two germline ends. Germline CDR1 is LNHDA and CDR2 is SQIVND (reference sequence). CDR3 length: 13 residues. These data come from a study of T cells after yellow fever vaccination. General study results and limits: Most clones from primary vaccination were detected again post-booster (96% CD4, 88% CD8).

By 5'RACE template switching, TCR cDNA was produced, with a universal primer site and UMIs added in the process. TCRdb used MiXCR to reprocess the 5' RACE reads, holding one entry per CDR3 protein. Of about 150,000 distinct CDR3 sequences in the sample, about 6% were seen once. The chain recombines TRBV19 with TRBJ2-1; D unclear. The sample consisted of CD4+ T cells sorted from PBMCs, taken on the day of the first yellow fever vaccination. The sequence was obtained from a young man who received the YFV17D yellow fever vaccine. CDR3: CASSTGRNNEQFF. The DNA of the CDR3 is TGTGCCAGTAGTACCGGCAGGAACAATGAGCAGTTCTTC.